This TCR beta chain derives from a study of blood T cell repertoires in COVID-19 (TCRdb year 2020). Regarding the research as a whole: Samples covering the acute and convalescent phases of COVID-19 were provided by collaborators in the United States, Italy and Spain. The sample metadata nearly always contained a de-identified subject ID, COVID-19 status, age in years and sex. Samples came from the ongoing ImmuneRACE study (first 160 participants) plus 1,254 subjects from 6 global collaborators. A freely available public database, intended as a resource for researchers studying the immune response to SARS-CoV-2, is where the repertoires were released. The material from the prospective study consisted of cDNA or gDNA derived from T cells, B-cell-depleted T cells, or PBMCs. Where available, HLA class I and class II types were obtained from metadata supplied by the sample provider rather than from assay-based typing. Deeply sampled blood TCRbeta repertoires from subjects exposed to, actively infected with, or recovered from COVID-19 were included in the dataset. What the study reported, not specific to this receptor: The quantity of clinical and demographic metadata differed by source and by participant and was supplied without curation.

TCRbeta CDR3 regions were amplified from genomic DNA using the immunoSEQ Assay, a bias-controlled multiplex PCR. Concerning the study's data processing: Nucleated cell counts per sample were estimated from amplification of reference gene primers within the assay. Sequence reads were collapsed and filtered to measure the absolute abundance of every unique TCRbeta CDR3 rearrangement. For each sample, productive Simpson clonality was calculated by taking the square root of Simpson's diversity index across productive rearrangements. TCRdb limited this immuneACCESS table to in-frame rearrangements with V and J called. A share of clones is missing; checked studies link under half to unresolved V genes, and the rest is unexplained. That table is the source of V, J and clone size, and D and trimming were worked out from the DNA. The sample records about 120,000 clones, approximately 81% of which are singletons. The biggest ten clones account for 3.9% of the sample.

The collaborating institutions used their own protocols to collect whole blood in K2EDTA tubes. Collaborator samples were shipped for TCRbeta analysis as frozen whole blood, isolated PBMCs, or DNA extracted from either sample type. Comment on this clone: There is no known antigen for this receptor. No base quality information exists; no much larger clone differs at one position.

The sequence was obtained from a man aged 55 to 70 with acute or convalescent COVID-19. Sequenced sample: peripheral blood.

The DNA sequence is as follows: TGTGCCAGCAGCTTAGAGGGAGGACCCCACAGAGAGACGCAGTATTTT. This yields the protein CASSLEGGPHRETQYF. The chain links TRBV7-9 with TRBJ2-3; TRBD2 might be the D gene, on 6 matching bases. Via the germline V gene (reference sequence), CDR1 is SEHNR and CDR2 FQNEAQ. Trimming removed 1 base from V and 9 bases from J, leaving 20 bases between the germline ends. The CDR3 numbers 16 residues from cysteine through phenylalanine. Just CDR3 DNA is preserved here, 48 bases in frame from base 1.